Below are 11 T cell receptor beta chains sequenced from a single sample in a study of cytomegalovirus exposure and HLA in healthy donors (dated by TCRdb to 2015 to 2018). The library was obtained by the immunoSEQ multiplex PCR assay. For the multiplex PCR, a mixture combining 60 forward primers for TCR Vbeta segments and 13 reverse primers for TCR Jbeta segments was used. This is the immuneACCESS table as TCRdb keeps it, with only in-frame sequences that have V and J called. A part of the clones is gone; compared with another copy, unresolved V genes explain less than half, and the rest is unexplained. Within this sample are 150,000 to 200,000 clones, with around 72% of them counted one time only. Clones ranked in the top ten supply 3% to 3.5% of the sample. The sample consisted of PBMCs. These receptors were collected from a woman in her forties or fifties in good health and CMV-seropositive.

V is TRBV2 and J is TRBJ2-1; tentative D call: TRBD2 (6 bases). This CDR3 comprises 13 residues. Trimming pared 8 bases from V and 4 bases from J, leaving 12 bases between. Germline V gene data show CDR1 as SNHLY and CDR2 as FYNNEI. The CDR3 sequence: CASRLEGYNEQFF. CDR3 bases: TGTGCCAGCCGGTTGGAGGGGTACAATGAGCAGTTCTTC. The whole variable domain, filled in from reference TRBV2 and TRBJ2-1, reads EPEVTQTPSHQVTQMGQEVILRCVPISNHLYFYWYRQILGQKVEFLVSFYNNEISEKSEIFDDQFSVERPDGSNFTLKIRSTKLEDSAMYFCASRLEGYNEQFFGPGTRLTVL.

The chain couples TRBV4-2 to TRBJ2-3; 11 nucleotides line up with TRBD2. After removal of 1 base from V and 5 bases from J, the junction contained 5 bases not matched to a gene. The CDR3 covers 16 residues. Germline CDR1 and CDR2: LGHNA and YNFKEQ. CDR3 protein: CASSQATSGSKDTQYF. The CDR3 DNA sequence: TGTGCCAGCAGCCAAGCCACTAGCGGGAGTAAAGATACGCAGTATTTT.

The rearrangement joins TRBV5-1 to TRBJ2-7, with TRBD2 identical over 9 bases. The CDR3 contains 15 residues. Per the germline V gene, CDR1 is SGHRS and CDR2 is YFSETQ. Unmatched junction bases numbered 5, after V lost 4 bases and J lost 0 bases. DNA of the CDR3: TGCGCCAGCAGCCAGGGACTAGCAGACTCCTACGAGCAGTACTTC. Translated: CASSQGLADSYEQYF.

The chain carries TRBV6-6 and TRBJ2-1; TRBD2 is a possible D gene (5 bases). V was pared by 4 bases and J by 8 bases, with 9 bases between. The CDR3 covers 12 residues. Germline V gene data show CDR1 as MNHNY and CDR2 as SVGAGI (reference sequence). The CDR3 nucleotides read TGTGCCAGCAGTTCCGGACTGGATGAGCAGTTCTTC. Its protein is CASSSGLDEQFF.

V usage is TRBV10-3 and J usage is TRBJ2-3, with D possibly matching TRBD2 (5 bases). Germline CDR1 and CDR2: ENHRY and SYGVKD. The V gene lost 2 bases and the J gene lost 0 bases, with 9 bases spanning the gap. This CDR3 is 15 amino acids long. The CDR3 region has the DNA TGTGCCATCAGTGAGGCGGGCTCTAGCACAGATACGCAGTATTTT. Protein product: CAISEAGSSTDTQYF.

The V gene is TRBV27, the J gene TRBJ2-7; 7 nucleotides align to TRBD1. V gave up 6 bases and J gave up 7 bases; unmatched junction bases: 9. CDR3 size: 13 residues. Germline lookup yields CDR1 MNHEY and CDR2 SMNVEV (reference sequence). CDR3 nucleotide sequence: TGTGCCAGCAGCCGATGGACAGGTGGAGAGCAGTACTTC. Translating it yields CASSRWTGGEQYF.

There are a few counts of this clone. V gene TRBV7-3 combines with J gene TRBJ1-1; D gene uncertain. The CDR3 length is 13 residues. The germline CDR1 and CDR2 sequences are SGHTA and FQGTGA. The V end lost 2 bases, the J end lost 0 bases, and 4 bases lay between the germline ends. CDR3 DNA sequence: TGTGCCAGCAGCTTAGAGATGAACACTGAAGCTTTCTTT. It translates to CASSLEMNTEAFF.

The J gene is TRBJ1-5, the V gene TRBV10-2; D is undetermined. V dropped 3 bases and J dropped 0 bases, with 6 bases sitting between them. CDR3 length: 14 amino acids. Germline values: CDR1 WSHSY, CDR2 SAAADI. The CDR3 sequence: CASSDRYSNQPQHF. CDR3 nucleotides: TGCGCCAGCAGTGACAGGTATAGCAATCAGCCCCAGCATTTT.

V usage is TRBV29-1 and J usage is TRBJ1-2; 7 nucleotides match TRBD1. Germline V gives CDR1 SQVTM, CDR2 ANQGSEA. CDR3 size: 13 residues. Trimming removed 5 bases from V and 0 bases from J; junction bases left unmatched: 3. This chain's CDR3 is CSVLQGANYGYTF. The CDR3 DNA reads TGCAGCGTTCTCCAGGGGGCTAACTATGGCTACACCTTC.

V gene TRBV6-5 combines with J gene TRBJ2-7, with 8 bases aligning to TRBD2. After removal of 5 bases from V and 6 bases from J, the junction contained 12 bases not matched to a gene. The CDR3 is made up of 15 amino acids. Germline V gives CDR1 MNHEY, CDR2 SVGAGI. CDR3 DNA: TGTGCCAGCAGTCGGGGGGGAGCGGGAGCCTCCGAGCAGTACTTC. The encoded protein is CASSRGGAGASEQYF.

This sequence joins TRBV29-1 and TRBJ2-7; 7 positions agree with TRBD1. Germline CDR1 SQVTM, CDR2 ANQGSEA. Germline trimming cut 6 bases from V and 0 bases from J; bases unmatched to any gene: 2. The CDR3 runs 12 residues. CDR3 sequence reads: CSVTGSSYEQYF. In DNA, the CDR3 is TGCAGCGTGACAGGGAGCTCCTACGAGCAGTACTTC.